The sample holds many counts of the clone carrying this TCR beta chain. Its antigen remains unidentified. The data belong to a study of regulatory T cells in long-lasting Graves disease. The study's findings and limits: Newly diagnosed patients shared 750 to 1,000 public clonotypes; persistent patients shared around 2,500. Persistent disease was associated with favored TRBV28 usage and with favored use of TRBJ1-2 and TRBJ2-5. Thyroid tissue went unstudied; only peripheral blood was examined.

The TCR beta library used iRepertoire HTBI primers with Arm-PCR amplification of CDR3. TCRdb itself ran the multiplex PCR reads through MiXCR, one entry per CDR3 protein. The sample has 450,000 to 600,000 distinct CDR3 sequences; about 14% are singletons. Specified time point: newly diagnosed GD, antithyroid drugs for less than 3 months. PBMCs were the source of the RNA used for TCR sequencing. This CDR3 comprises 15 residues. Germline V gene data show CDR1 as DFQATT and CDR2 as SNEGSKA (reference sequence). Trimming removed 3 bases from V and 4 bases from J, with 16 bases in between. These same data were also listed under a study on T cells in Graves' hyperthyroidism and ophthalmopathy. That investigation notes: The TCR CDR3 was amplified in a first-round RT-PCR using the HTBI primer set.

This chain connects TRBV20-1 to TRBJ1-5, with D maybe TRBD1 (5 bases). Sequencing used peripheral blood mononuclear cells (PBMCs), obtained at new diagnosis, from a patient treated with antithyroid drugs. The source is a man aged 25 to 40 with Graves disease. CDR3 region: CSASFAGTGNQPQHF. In DNA, the CDR3 is TGCAGTGCTAGCTTCGCCGGGACGGGAAATCAGCCCCAGCATTTT.